One T cell receptor beta chain is described in this entry. The data belong to a study of T cells in tumors after PD-1 blockade. Across the study: Patients received pembrolizumab 200 mg every 3 weeks or cemiplimab 350 mg every 2 weeks. Tumor samples averaged 26,066 templates (range roughly 500-99,264) and some 6,000 unique clonotypes.

CDR1 and CDR2 (germline): SGHDT, YYEEEE. Trimming pared 3 bases from V and 10 bases from J, leaving 13 bases between. The CDR3 spans 12 residues. Site-matched primary tumor biopsies were taken before and after PD-1 blockade. Genomic DNA template from tumor biopsies or peripheral blood, about 600 ng to 6,004 ng input. This table comes from immunoSEQ multiplex PCR, and its TCRdb copy is limited to in-frame clones, with some not included. The sample includes around 7,000 clones, about two thirds of them seen just once. The receptor's source is a human donor with basal cell carcinoma. This rearrangement joins TRBV5-6 to TRBJ1-1; perhaps TRBD1 as D (5 bases). The sequencing used tumor tissue, collected after anti-PD-1 treatment. CDR3 DNA sequence: TGTGCCAGCAGCTCGGACACGAAGCTAGCTTTCTTT. Translated: CASSSDTKLAFF.